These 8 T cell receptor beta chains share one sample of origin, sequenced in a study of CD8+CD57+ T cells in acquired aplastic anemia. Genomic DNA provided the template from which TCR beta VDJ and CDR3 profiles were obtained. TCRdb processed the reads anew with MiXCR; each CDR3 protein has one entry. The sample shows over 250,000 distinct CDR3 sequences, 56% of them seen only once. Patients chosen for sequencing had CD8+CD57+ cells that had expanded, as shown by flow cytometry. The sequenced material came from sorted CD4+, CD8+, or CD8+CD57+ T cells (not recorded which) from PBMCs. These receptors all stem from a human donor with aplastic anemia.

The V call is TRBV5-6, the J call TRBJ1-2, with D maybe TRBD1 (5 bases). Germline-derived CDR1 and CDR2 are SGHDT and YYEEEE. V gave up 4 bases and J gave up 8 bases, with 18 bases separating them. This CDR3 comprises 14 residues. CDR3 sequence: CASSLDGAGRGYTF. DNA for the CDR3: TGTGCCAGCAGCCTGGATGGGGCGGGACGGGGCTACACCTTC.

Here the CDR3 reads CASSRSGTGGDGYTF. The CDR3 coding sequence is TGTGCCAGCAGCAGATCCGGGACAGGGGGCGATGGCTACACCTTC. The gene calls are TRBV7-6 and TRBJ1-2, with 12 bases matching TRBD1. V was pared by 5 bases and J by 6 bases, with 7 bases of the junction left unmatched. Germline V CDR1 and CDR2: SGHVS, FNYEAQ. The CDR3 is 15 amino acids.

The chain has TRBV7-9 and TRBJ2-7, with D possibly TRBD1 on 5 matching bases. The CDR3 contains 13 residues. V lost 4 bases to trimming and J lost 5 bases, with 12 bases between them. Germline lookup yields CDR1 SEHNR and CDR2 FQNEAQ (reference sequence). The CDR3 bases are TGTGCCAGCAGCTCGACAGTCTCGGACGAGCAGTACTTC. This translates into CASSSTVSDEQYF.

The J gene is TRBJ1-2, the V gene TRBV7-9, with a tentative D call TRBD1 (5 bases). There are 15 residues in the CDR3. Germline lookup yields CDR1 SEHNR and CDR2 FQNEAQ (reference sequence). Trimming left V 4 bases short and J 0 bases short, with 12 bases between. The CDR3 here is CASSSPGDPNYGYTF. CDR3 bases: TGTGCCAGCAGCTCACCGGGGGACCCTAACTATGGCTACACCTTC.

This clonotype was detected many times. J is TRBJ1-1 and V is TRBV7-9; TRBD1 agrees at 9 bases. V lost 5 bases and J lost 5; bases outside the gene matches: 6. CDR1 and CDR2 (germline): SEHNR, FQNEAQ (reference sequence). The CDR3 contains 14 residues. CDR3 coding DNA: TGTGCCAGCAGCAAGGACAGGGGTTTAACTGAAGCTTTCTTT. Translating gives CASSKDRGLTEAFF.

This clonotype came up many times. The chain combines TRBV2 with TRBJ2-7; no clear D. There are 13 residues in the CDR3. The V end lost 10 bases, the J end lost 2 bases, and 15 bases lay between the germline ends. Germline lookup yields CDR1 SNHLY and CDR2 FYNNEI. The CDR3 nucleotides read TGTGCCACCGGTCCGGCGGCAACCTACGAGCAGTACTTC. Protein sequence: CATGPAATYEQYF.

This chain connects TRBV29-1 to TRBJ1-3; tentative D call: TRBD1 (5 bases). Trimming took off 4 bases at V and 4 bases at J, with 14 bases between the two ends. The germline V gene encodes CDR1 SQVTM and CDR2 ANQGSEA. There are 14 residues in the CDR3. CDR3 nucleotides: TGCAGCGTTGGGAATATGGGGGTCGGAAACACCATATATTTT. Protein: CSVGNMGVGNTIYF. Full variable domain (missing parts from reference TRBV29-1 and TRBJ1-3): SAVISQKPSRDICQRGTSLTIQCQVDSQVTMMFWYRQQPGQSLTLIATANQGSEATYESGFVIDKFPISRPNLTFSTLTVSNMSPEDSSIYLCSVGNMGVGNTIYFGEGSWLTVV.

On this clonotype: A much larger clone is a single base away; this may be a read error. The CDR3 protein is CAGSPTGISYEQYF. CDR3 bases: TGTGCCGGCAGCCCCACAGGGATCTCCTACGAGCAGTACTTC. V usage is TRBV3-1 and J usage is TRBJ2-7; a weak D match, TRBD1 (6 bases). Germline CDR1 and CDR2: LGHDT and YNNKEL (reference sequence). This CDR3 comprises 14 residues.